The rows below give T cell receptor beta chains drawn from one sample of a study of Tregs in tolerant kidney transplant recipients. Measured with immunoSEQ multiplex PCR; TCRdb has only the in-frame clones, and not every one. The sample contains tens of thousands of clones, over 75% of which appear only once. Specimen: CD4+ T cells from blood (PBMCs), collected 24 months after the transplant. Receptors were obtained from a human patient who received a combined kidney and bone marrow transplant. These T cells may partly come from the graft donor. Both conserved end residues are part of each CDR3. The size entry is marked missing in some rows and otherwise reads once, few, many or a size class.

j_gene: .; v_gene: TRBV6-1; abundance: .; CDR3aa: CASSEYYEQYF
j_gene: TRBJ2-3; v_gene: TRBV7-2; abundance: .; CDR3aa: CASSLKAPSGGYTDTQYF
j_gene: TRBJ2-2; v_gene: TRBV7-6; abundance: .; CDR3aa: CASSLTLAGDNTGELFF
j_gene: TRBJ2-3; v_gene: TRBV5-6; abundance: once; CDR3aa: CASSTQLGPDTQYF
j_gene: TRBJ1-2; v_gene: TRBV10-3; abundance: .; CDR3aa: CAISETAGTGAGYTF
j_gene: TRBJ1-2; v_gene: TRBV7-9; abundance: once; CDR3aa: CASSFTLGTGSYGYTF
j_gene: TRBJ2-1; v_gene: TRBV18; abundance: .; CDR3aa: CASSPVSGRAFPEQFF
j_gene: TRBJ2-7; v_gene: TRBV27; abundance: once; CDR3aa: CASSPPRWTSGSYEQYF
j_gene: TRBJ2-7; v_gene: TRBV4-1; abundance: .; CDR3aa: CASSQGGLAGGTMRYEQYF
j_gene: TRBJ2-5; v_gene: TRBV7-9; abundance: .; CDR3aa: CASSLAAGGPRETQYF
j_gene: TRBJ1-1; v_gene: TRBV4-3; abundance: .; CDR3aa: CASSQGRNTEAFF
j_gene: TRBJ1-3; v_gene: TRBV9; abundance: .; CDR3aa: CASSYDFSSGNTIYF
j_gene: TRBJ2-1; v_gene: TRBV5-4; abundance: .; CDR3aa: CASSSNSGRGAYNEQFF
j_gene: TRBJ1-6; v_gene: TRBV6-4; abundance: once; CDR3aa: CASSRDRGLSPLHF
j_gene: TRBJ1-5; v_gene: TRBV4-2; abundance: .; CDR3aa: CASSQAGTGDQPQHF
j_gene: TRBJ2-5; v_gene: TRBV28; abundance: .; CDR3aa: CASSLWVGGRRETQYF
j_gene: TRBJ2-7; v_gene: TRBV2; abundance: few; CDR3aa: CASSDGSGIEQYF
j_gene: TRBJ1-4; v_gene: TRBV19; abundance: .; CDR3aa: CASSGAQGYEKLFF
j_gene: TRBJ2-7; v_gene: TRBV5-6; abundance: .; CDR3aa: CASQGTTSPLRSYEQYF
j_gene: TRBJ2-6; v_gene: TRBV4-1; abundance: .; CDR3aa: CASSQVTRDRHSGANVLTF
j_gene: TRBJ1-3; v_gene: TRBV11-2; abundance: .; CDR3aa: CASSFTDRGNTIYF
j_gene: TRBJ1-2; v_gene: TRBV4-3; abundance: .; CDR3aa: CASSQDTGVYGYTF
j_gene: TRBJ1-2; v_gene: TRBV19; abundance: few; CDR3aa: CASTLTGGGGYTF
j_gene: TRBJ1-5; v_gene: TRBV5-1; abundance: once; CDR3aa: CASSTGQGGQPQHF
j_gene: TRBJ1-1; v_gene: TRBV6-6; abundance: .; CDR3aa: CASSYQGSNTEAFF
j_gene: TRBJ2-6; v_gene: TRBV4-1; abundance: .; CDR3aa: CASSQPGTGAPTANVLTF
j_gene: TRBJ2-7; v_gene: TRBV4-1; abundance: .; CDR3aa: CASSQPGQGEYEQYF
j_gene: TRBJ2-1; v_gene: TRBV7-2; abundance: .; CDR3aa: CASSLFGTSLNEQFF
j_gene: TRBJ2-7; v_gene: TRBV30; abundance: .; CDR3aa: CAWSELYRVGSYEQYF
j_gene: TRBJ2-7; v_gene: TRBV18; abundance: .; CDR3aa: CASSPDLAGVAYEQYF
j_gene: TRBJ2-1; v_gene: TRBV7-2; abundance: .; CDR3aa: CASSLGSSSYNEQFF
j_gene: TRBJ1-4; v_gene: TRBV28; abundance: few; CDR3aa: CASSPPQGREKLFF
j_gene: TRBJ1-2; v_gene: TRBV6-5; abundance: .; CDR3aa: CASSYSSGKANYGYTF
j_gene: TRBJ2-3; v_gene: TRBV6-9; abundance: .; CDR3aa: CASSSGGTATDTQYF
j_gene: TRBJ2-3; v_gene: TRBV27; abundance: .; CDR3aa: CASSGWTRNTDTQYF
j_gene: TRBJ2-7; v_gene: TRBV6-5; abundance: .; CDR3aa: CASSASGGSYEQYF
j_gene: TRBJ2-1; v_gene: TRBV9; abundance: .; CDR3aa: CASSPTGLAGSYNEQFF
j_gene: TRBJ1-1; v_gene: TRBV11-3; abundance: .; CDR3aa: CASSLSGSNTEAFF
j_gene: TRBJ1-2; v_gene: TRBV11-3; abundance: .; CDR3aa: CASSGPGVRKSGYTF
j_gene: TRBJ1-4; v_gene: TRBV7-9; abundance: .; CDR3aa: CASSYGDRKLFF
j_gene: TRBJ1-5; v_gene: TRBV4-3; abundance: .; CDR3aa: CASSQDTRGGNQPQHF
j_gene: TRBJ1-2; v_gene: TRBV30; abundance: .; CDR3aa: CAWSRGFAQINYGYTF
j_gene: TRBJ2-3; v_gene: TRBV5-1; abundance: .; CDR3aa: CARFYPGVCAGDTQYF
j_gene: TRBJ2-1; v_gene: TRBV7-8; abundance: .; CDR3aa: CASSFGNGGAGVEQFF
j_gene: TRBJ1-3; v_gene: TRBV6-6; abundance: few; CDR3aa: CASSYLDTTGNTIYF
j_gene: TRBJ1-2; v_gene: TRBV28; abundance: .; CDR3aa: CASSFGGGYGYTF
j_gene: TRBJ1-2; v_gene: TRBV19; abundance: .; CDR3aa: CASSIRGGYTF
j_gene: TRBJ2-2; v_gene: TRBV7-3; abundance: .; CDR3aa: CASSLQSTGELFF
j_gene: TRBJ2-5; v_gene: TRBV5-1; abundance: .; CDR3aa: CASSWDRPRVGYQETQYF
j_gene: TRBJ2-3; v_gene: TRBV4-1; abundance: .; CDR3aa: CASSPQKVSGRGDTQYF